One and the same sample provided the 15 T cell receptor beta chains below, sequenced in a study of T cells after yellow fever vaccination. TCRdb passed the 5' RACE reads through MiXCR, listing each CDR3 protein once. The table includes just under 600,000 distinct CDR3 sequences, approximately 12% detected once. The specimen was PBMCs, collected on the day of the yellow fever booster vaccination. These receptors were obtained from a man aged 30-40 years who received the YFV17D yellow fever vaccine.

This clonotype was seen a few times. The chain links TRBV18 to TRBJ1-1, with unresolved D. The germline V gene encodes CDR1 KGHSH and CDR2 LQKENI. The CDR3 consists of 14 residues. Trimming left V 3 bases short and J 0 bases short, with 8 bases between. The CDR3 is CASSPGIMNTEAFF. In DNA, the CDR3 is TGTGCCAGCTCACCGGGCATCATGAACACTGAAGCTTTCTTT.

The chain is built from TRBV3-1 and TRBJ2-4; TRBD2 matches 16 bases. Germline V gives CDR1 LGHDT, CDR2 YNNKEL (reference sequence). This CDR3 spans 22 amino acids. Trimming removed 0 bases from V and 8 bases from J; junction bases left unmatched: 19. CDR3 coding DNA: TGTGCCAGCAGCCAAGATCATCCGGGGGGGACTAGCGGGAGGGCCCTCGTGGACATTCAGTACTTC. Translating it yields CASSQDHPGGTSGRALVDIQYF.

Many counts were recorded for this clonotype. This chain joins TRBV6-5 and TRBJ2-1; D call uncertain. CDR1 is MNHEY and CDR2 is SVGAGI in the germline V gene. The ends were cut back, 2 bases at V and 6 bases at J, with 14 bases in the middle. The CDR3 is 15 residues long. CDR3 amino acids: CASSYRLGAANEQFF. The CDR3 DNA sequence: TGTGCCAGCAGTTACCGATTGGGCGCCGCCAATGAGCAGTTCTTC.

This clonotype was counted a few times. The CDR3 bases are TGTGCCAGCAGCTCAAAGTACAATCAGCCCCAGCATTTT. Translated: CASSSKYNQPQHF. This chain connects TRBV7-2 to TRBJ1-5, with D unresolved. V lost 4 bases and J lost 3, with 7 bases in between. CDR3 length equals 13 residues. The germline V gene encodes CDR1 SGHTA and CDR2 FQGNSA.

Only a few counts were recorded for this clonotype. The chain is built from TRBV6-2 or TRBV6-3 and TRBJ2-1; D may be TRBD2 (5 bases). The CDR3 is made up of 14 amino acids. Per germline, CDR1 MNHEY and CDR2 SVGEGT. V lost 2 bases and J 4 bases, leaving 9 bases between the germline ends. CDR3: CASSYRLPYNEQFF. In DNA, the CDR3 is TGTGCCAGCAGTTACCGACTACCATACAATGAGCAGTTCTTC.

The sample holds a few counts of this clonotype. V gene TRBV11-1 combines with J gene TRBJ1-2; no reliable D call. The CDR3 spans 20 residues. With 0 bases removed from V and 5 bases from J, the gap between germline ends came to 28 bases. Germline V gene lookup returns CDR1 SGHAT and CDR2 FQDESV (reference sequence). The CDR3: CASSLAKTKVEIGSGYGYTF. CDR3 bases: TGTGCCAGCAGCTTAGCGAAGACTAAAGTAGAGATCGGCAGCGGGTATGGCTACACCTTC.

This clonotype was seen only a few times. The chain has TRBV7-9 and TRBJ2-3; D is uncertain. Per the germline V gene, CDR1 is SEHNR and CDR2 is FQNEAQ (reference sequence). This CDR3 contains 15 residues. Trimming took off 5 bases at V and 0 bases at J, with 12 bases between the two ends. Here the CDR3 reads CASSRNVASTDTQYF. In DNA, the CDR3 is TGTGCCAGCAGCCGAAACGTAGCCAGCACAGATACGCAGTATTTT.

This clonotype has more than one count but fewer than ten. The rearrangement joins TRBV5-1 to TRBJ2-3, with TRBD2 identical over 8 bases. The CDR3 spans 14 residues. CDR1 SGHRS and CDR2 YFSETQ come from the germline V gene. V lost 4 bases, J lost 4 bases, and 5 bases stayed unmatched. CDR3 in amino acids: CASSGAGVADTQYF. CDR3 coding DNA: TGCGCCAGCAGCGGAGCGGGAGTGGCAGATACGCAGTATTTT. Full variable domain (outside the CDR3, taken from reference TRBV5-1 and TRBJ2-3): KAGVTQTPRYLIKTRGQQVTLSCSPISGHRSVSWYQQTPGQGLQFLFEYFSETQRNKGNFPGRFSGRQFSNSRSEMNVSTLELGDSALYLCASSGAGVADTQYFGPGTRLTVL.

The chain has TRBV7-3 and TRBJ2-5; 7 bases line up with TRBD2. The CDR3 loop spans 13 amino acids. From germline, CDR1 is SGHTA and CDR2 FQGTGA. The V gene end was trimmed by 5 bases and the J gene end by 5 bases; junction bases not matched to a gene: 5. The CDR3 loop is CASSPSGIETQYF. In DNA, the CDR3 is TGTGCCAGCAGCCCAAGCGGGATCGAGACCCAGTACTTC. Full variable domain (remainder filled in from reference TRBV7-3 and TRBJ2-5): GAGVSQTPSNKVTEKGKYVELRCDPISGHTALYWYRQSLGQGPEFLIYFQGTGAADDSGLPNDRFFAVRPEGSVSTLKIQRTERGDSAVYLCASSPSGIETQYFGPGTRLLVL.

This clonotype was seen only a few times. The chain recombines TRBV28 with TRBJ2-1; D may be TRBD1 (5 bases). Germline CDR1 reads MDHEN; CDR2 reads SYDVKM. V was clipped by 7 bases and J by 4 bases, with 11 bases between them. The length of the CDR3 is 13 residues. CDR3: CASKLGLYNEQFF. Here the CDR3 DNA reads TGTGCCAGCAAGCTGGGGCTGTACAATGAGCAGTTCTTC.

This clonotype appeared a few times. The rearrangement uses TRBV13 and TRBJ2-3; D remains ambiguous. The CDR3 is 14 residues long. V was pared by 0 bases and J by 8 bases, with 12 bases between. Germline V lookup: CDR1 PRHDT, CDR2 FYEKMQ (reference sequence). The CDR3 reads CASSLGRRTGTQYF. The CDR3 DNA follows: TGTGCCAGCAGCTTAGGGAGGCGGACGGGTACGCAGTATTTT.

The table lists this clonotype with a few counts. The V and J genes are TRBV7-8 and TRBJ2-7; 8 nucleotides match TRBD2. The length of the CDR3 is 16 residues. The germline V gene encodes CDR1 SGHVS and CDR2 FQNEAQ. J gave up 3 bases and V 1 base, and 8 bases lay outside the gene matches. CDR3 residues: CASSLVRGGRSYEQYF. The CDR3 DNA sequence: TGTGCCAGCAGCTTAGTCAGAGGCGGGAGGAGCTACGAGCAGTACTTC.

This chain uses TRBV7-8 with TRBJ2-1; TRBD2 aligns across 7 bases. V lost 4 bases to trimming and J lost 5 bases; unmatched junction nucleotides: 5. Germline values: CDR1 SGHVS, CDR2 FQNEAQ. The CDR3 totals 14 residues. The CDR3 reads CASSSLAADNEQFF. The CDR3 DNA follows: TGTGCCAGCAGCTCTCTAGCGGCCGACAATGAGCAGTTCTTC.

This clonotype has just a few counts. The genes are TRBV29-1 and TRBJ1-2; the match to TRBD1 covers 10 bases. Germline V lookup: CDR1 SQVTM, CDR2 ANQGSEA. Trimming removed 7 bases from V and 5 bases from J; junction bases left unmatched: 7. The CDR3 is 13 amino acids. CDR3 in amino acids: CSGSTGGGYGYTF. The CDR3, as DNA: TGCAGCGGCTCGACAGGGGGCGGATATGGCTACACCTTC.

The V and J genes are TRBV15 and TRBJ2-7; D might be TRBD1 (6 bases). V dropped 1 base and J dropped 6 bases, with 10 bases sitting between them. CDR1 is LNHNV, CDR2 YYDKDF, per germline (reference sequence). The CDR3 spans 13 residues. The CDR3 spells CATSRGGLAEQYF. The CDR3, as DNA: TGTGCCACCAGCAGAGGGGGGCTAGCCGAGCAGTACTTC.